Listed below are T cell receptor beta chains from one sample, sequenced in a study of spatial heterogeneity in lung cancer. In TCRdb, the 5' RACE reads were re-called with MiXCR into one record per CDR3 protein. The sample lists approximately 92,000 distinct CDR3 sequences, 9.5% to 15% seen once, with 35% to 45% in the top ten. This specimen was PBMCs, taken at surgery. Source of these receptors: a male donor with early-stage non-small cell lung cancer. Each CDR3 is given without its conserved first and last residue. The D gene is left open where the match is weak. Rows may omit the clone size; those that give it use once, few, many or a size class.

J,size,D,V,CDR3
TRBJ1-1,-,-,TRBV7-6,ASSFKGPMNTEAF
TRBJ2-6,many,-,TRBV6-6,ASSFTGNSGANVLT
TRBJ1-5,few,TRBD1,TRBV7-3,ASSENRGQPQH
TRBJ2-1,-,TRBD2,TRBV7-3,ASSLEGGGTHNEQF
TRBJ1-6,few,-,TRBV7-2,ASSFRGTNNSPLH
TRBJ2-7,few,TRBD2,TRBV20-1,SARTSSYEQY
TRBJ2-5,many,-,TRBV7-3,ASSPSWRETQY
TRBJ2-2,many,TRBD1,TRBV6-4,ASSEQGENTGELF
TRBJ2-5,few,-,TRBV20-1,SATDGAPETQY
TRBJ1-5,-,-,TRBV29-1,SVEENSNQPQH
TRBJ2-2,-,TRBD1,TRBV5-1,ASSLRQGAPSNTGELF
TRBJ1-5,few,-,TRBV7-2,ASSFRHFSNQPQH
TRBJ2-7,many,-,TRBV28,ASSFLAETYEQY
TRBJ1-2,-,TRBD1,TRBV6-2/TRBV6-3,ASYDRGATSYGYT
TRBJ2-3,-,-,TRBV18,ASYGGGSTDTQY
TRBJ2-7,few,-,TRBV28,ASSLDSHRPSSYEQY
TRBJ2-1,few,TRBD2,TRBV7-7,ASSLAEGIAGGPLF
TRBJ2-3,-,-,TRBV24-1,ATSDPTQITDTQY
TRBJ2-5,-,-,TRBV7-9,ASSLEGFTD
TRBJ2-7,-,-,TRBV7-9,ASSFSTESSYEQY
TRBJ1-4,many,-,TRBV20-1,SASPMRNNEKLF
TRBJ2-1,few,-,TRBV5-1,ASSLRGARDEQF
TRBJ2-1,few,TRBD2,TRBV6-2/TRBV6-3,ASSSPRGGRYEQF
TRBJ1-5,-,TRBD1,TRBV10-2,ASSETGSNQPQH
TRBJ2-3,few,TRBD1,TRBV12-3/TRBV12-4,ASRVDRVADTQY
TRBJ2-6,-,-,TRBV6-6,ASSTLNRTGLWANVLT
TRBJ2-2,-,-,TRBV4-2,ASSQDRERGRNTGELF
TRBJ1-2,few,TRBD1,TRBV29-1,SVVGGPNYGYT
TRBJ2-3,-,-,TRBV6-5,ASTQLARTDTQY
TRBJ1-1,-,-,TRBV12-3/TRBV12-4,ASSFSSFGTEAF
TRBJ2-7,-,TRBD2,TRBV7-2,ASSLDTTLAETYEQY
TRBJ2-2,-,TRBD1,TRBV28,ASSFDRANTGELF
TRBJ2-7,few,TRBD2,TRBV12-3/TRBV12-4,ASRGRGLASDEQY
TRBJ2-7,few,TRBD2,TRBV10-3,AISEGLAVEQY
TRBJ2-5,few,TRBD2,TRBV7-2,ASKRLAGGLETQY
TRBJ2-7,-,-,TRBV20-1,SARMGYEQY
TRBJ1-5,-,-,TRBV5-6,ASSRSFRGGSNQPQH
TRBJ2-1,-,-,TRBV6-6,ATRTLDEQF
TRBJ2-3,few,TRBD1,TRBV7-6,ASSLLESGTEMDSQY